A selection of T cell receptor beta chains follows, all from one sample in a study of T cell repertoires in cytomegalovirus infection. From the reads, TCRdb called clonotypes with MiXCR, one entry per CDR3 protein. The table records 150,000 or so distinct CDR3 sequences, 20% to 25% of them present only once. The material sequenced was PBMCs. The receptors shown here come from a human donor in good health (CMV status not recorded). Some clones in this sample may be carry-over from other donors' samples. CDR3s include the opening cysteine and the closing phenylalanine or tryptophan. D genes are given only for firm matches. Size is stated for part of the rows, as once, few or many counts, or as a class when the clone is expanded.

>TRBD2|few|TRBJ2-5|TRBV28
TGTGCCAGCAGTTCAGCGGGAGGGCCTAAGACCCAGTACTTC
CASSSAGGPKTQYF
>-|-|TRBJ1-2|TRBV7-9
TGTGCCAGCAGCTTAGAGGCAGGAGCTAACTATGGCTACACCTTC
CASSLEAGANYGYTF
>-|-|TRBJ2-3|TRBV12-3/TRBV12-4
TGTGCCAGCAGCGGGACGGCTAGCACAGATACGCAGTATTTT
CASSGTASTDTQYF
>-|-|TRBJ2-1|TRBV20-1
TGCAGTGCTAGACTCCAGACGGACGGCTCCTACAATGAGCAGTTCTTC
CSARLQTDGSYNEQFF
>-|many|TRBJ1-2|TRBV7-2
TGTGCCAGCAGCGCGGCCACAGCTAACTATGGCTACACCTTC
CASSAATANYGYTF
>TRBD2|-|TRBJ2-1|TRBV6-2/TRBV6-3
TGTGCCAGCAGTTCACTAGCGACCCAGTTCTTC
CASSSLATQFF
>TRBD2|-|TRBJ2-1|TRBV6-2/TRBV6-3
TGTGCCAGCAGTTACTCAGTACTAGCGGGGTGGAATGAGCAGTTCTTC
CASSYSVLAGWNEQFF
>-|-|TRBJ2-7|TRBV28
TGTGCCAGCAGTTCGACGGACGCCTACGAGCAGTACTTC
CASSSTDAYEQYF
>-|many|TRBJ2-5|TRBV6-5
TGTGCCAGCAAGCACACTCGGACCCTGACTTCGGAGACCCAGTACTTC
CASKHTRTLTSETQYF
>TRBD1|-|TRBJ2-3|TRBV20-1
TGCAGTGCTAGAGAACCCGGGACAGGGTTTGGTACGCAGTATTTT
CSAREPGTGFGTQYF
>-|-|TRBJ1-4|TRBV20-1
TGCAGTGCTAGACGTCCCGGTGGGGGTGAAAAACTGTTTTTT
CSARRPGGGEKLFF
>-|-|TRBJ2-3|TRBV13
TGCGCCAGCAGCTTGGAGGGGCCGACAGATACGCAGTATTTT
CASSLEGPTDTQYF
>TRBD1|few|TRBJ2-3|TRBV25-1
TGTGCCAGCAGTGAATGGAAGGGGGCGACTACAGATACGCAGTATTTT
CASSEWKGATTDTQYF
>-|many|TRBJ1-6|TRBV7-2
TGTGCCAGCAGCCCAGCAGGGACAAGCTCCTATAATTCACCCCTCCACTTT
CASSPAGTSSYNSPLHF
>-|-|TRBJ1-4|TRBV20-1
TGCAGTGTTAGGCGCGGGAGGAATGAAAAACTGTTTTTT
CSVRRGRNEKLFF
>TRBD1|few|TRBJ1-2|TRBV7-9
TGTGCCAGCAGGCGAGGGACAGGGGATGGCTACACCTTC
CASRRGTGDGYTF
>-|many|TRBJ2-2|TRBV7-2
TGTGCCAGCACCGTGACAGGAGATAACACCGGGGAGCTGTTTTTT
CASTVTGDNTGELFF
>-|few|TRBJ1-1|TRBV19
TGTGCCAGTAGTATAGTGGGAGCGAACACTGAAGCTTTCTTT
CASSIVGANTEAFF
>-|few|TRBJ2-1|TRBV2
TGTGCCAGCAGCGCCCACTCCCACGAGCAGTTCTTC
CASSAHSHEQFF
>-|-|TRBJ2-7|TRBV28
TGTGCCAGCAGTTCCAATCCGACAGGAAACTACGAGCAGTACTTC
CASSSNPTGNYEQYF
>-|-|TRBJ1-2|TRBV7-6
TGTGCCAGCAGCTCCAAGACCGGAGATGGCTACACCTTC
CASSSKTGDGYTF
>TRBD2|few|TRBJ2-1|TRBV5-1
TGCGCCAGCAGCTTGGGCGGGACTAGCGGGAGGAAGCAGTTCTTC
CASSLGGTSGRKQFF
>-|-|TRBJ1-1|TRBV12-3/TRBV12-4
TGTGCCAGCAGTTTCCGAGGGGTGGGTCTCACTGAAGCTTTCTTT
CASSFRGVGLTEAFF
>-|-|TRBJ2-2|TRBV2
TGTGCCAGCAGTGAGGGGGCGAACACCGGGGTGCTGTTTTTT
CASSEGANTGVLFF
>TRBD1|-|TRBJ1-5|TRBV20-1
TGCAGTGCTAGGCCGACAGGGGGGGCAAGCAATCAGCCCCAGCATTTT
CSARPTGGASNQPQHF
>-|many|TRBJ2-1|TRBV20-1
TGCAGTGCTAGATCCTTGGGGACTTTGGGGACCAATGAGCAGTTCTTC
CSARSLGTLGTNEQFF
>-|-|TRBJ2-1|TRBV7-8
TGTGCCAGCACGACTAGAAATGAGCAGTTCTTC
CASTTRNEQFF
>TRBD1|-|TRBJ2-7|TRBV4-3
TGCGCCAGCAGCCATACGACAGGGTCAGGCGAGCAGTACTTC
CASSHTTGSGEQYF
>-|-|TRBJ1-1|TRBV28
TGTGCCAGCAGGGGTTCCGGGGACACTGAAGCTTTCTTT
CASRGSGDTEAFF
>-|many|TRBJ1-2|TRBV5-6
TGTGCCAGCAGCCAAGGACAGCTCTATGGCTACACCTTC
CASSQGQLYGYTF
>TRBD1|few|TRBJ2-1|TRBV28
TGTGCCAGCCTTTGGGGGACAGGCGAATTCAATGAGCAGTTCTTC
CASLWGTGEFNEQFF
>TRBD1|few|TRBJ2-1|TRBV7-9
TGTGCCAGCAGACAGCCCGGGACAGGGGATGAGCAGTTCTTC
CASRQPGTGDEQFF
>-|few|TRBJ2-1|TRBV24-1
TGTGCCACCAGTGCTAGGGACCGCGCTAGTGCTGAGCAGTTCTTC
CATSARDRASAEQFF
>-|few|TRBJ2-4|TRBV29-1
TGCAGCGTTGAAGCAGTTCAGGGACGGGGAAACATTCAGTACTTC
CSVEAVQGRGNIQYF
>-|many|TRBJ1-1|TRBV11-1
TGTGCCAGCAGCTTAGGTGCAGGGAGCTTGAACACTGAAGCTTTCTTT
CASSLGAGSLNTEAFF
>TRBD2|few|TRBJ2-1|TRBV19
TGTGCCAGTAGTGCCCTGACTAGCGCGGCCTACAATGAGCAGTTCTTC
CASSALTSAAYNEQFF
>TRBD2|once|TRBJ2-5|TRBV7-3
TGTTCCAGCAGCTCCCCCGTACTAGCGGGAGAGACCCAGTACTTC
CSSSSPVLAGETQYF
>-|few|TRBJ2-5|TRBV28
TGTGCCACGCTCGCAAGTGACGACCTACAAGAGACCCAGTACTTC
CATLASDDLQETQYF
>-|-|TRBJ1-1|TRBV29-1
TGCAGCGCGGACGGGAACACTGAAGCTTTCTTT
CSADGNTEAFF
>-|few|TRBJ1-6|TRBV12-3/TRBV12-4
TGTGCCAGCAGTTTAGCGGGAAGCTCCTATAATTCACCCCTCCACTTT
CASSLAGSSYNSPLHF
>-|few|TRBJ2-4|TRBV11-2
TGTGCCAGCAGCTTAATACAGGGAAACATTCAGTACTTC
CASSLIQGNIQYF
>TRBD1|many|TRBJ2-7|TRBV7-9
TGTGCCAGCAGCCCCCGGGACAGACTTTACGAGCAGTACTTC
CASSPRDRLYEQYF
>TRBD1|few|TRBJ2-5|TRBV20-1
TGCGCTTCCCCCCAGACAGGGCCATCGGAGACCCAGTACTTC
CASPQTGPSETQYF
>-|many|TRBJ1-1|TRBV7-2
TGTGCCAGCAGCTTAGCTAACTTGGGCCCCTCAGAAGCTTTCTTT
CASSLANLGPSEAFF
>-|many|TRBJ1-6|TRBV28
TGTGCCAGCAGTTTTTTCAGGGGAACCTATAATTCACCCCTCCACTTT
CASSFFRGTYNSPLHF
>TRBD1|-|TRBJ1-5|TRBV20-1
TGCAGTGCTAGAGATCCCCGACGACAGGGGGCTGGCAATCAGCCCCAGCATTTT
CSARDPRRQGAGNQPQHF
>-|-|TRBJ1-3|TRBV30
TGTGCCTGGAACACGGACAACGGAAACACCATATATTTT
CAWNTDNGNTIYF
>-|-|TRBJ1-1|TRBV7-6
TGTGCCAGCAGCCCCCTCGAAAAGGCTGAAGCTTTCTTT
CASSPLEKAEAFF
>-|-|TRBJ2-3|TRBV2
TGTGCCAGCTCGAGGCAGTTCGATACGCAGTATTTT
CASSRQFDTQYF
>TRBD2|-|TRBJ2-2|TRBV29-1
TGCAGCGTTGAACTAGCGGGAGTTCCGGGGGAGCTGTTTTTT
CSVELAGVPGELFF
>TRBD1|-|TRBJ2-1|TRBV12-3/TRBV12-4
TGTGCCACCAGCCCTATTAGGGGGACAGGGTCGTACAATGAGCAGTTCTTC
CATSPIRGTGSYNEQFF